The 26 T cell receptor beta chains below all came from one sample that was sequenced in a study of T-cell reconstitution after alpha-beta-depleted transplantation in children. Unique molecular identifiers tagged the TCRbeta library. MiXCR, run by TCRdb on the PCR reads, gives a single entry per CDR3 protein. The profile covers 75,000 to 100,000 distinct CDR3 sequences, with roughly 8% appearing a single time and 6.9% taken by the ten largest. Specimen: PBMCs from the stem cell graft donor, collected from the stem cell graft. These receptor sequences come from a human donor who donated a stem cell graft to a child with congenital amegakaryocytic thrombocytopenia.

This clonotype showed up many times. CDR3: CASRPSPASTEAFF. In DNA form, the CDR3 reads TGTGCCAGCAGGCCTAGCCCGGCGAGCACTGAAGCTTTCTTT. This chain joins TRBV6-2 or TRBV6-3 and TRBJ1-1, with D unclear. Germline V gene data show CDR1 as MNHEY and CDR2 as SVGEGT. This CDR3 is 14 amino acids long. Trimming took 6 bases from V and 4 from J, leaving 15 bases between them.

This clonotype showed up many times. J is TRBJ2-1 and V is TRBV4-1; D is uncertain. This CDR3 is built from 17 residues. CDR1 is MGHRA, CDR2 YSYEKL, per germline. Trimming took 1 base from V and 1 from J, leaving 14 bases between them. The CDR3 DNA reads as TGCGCCAGCAGCCAAGGTGTGGCGGATCATTCCTACAATGAGCAGTTCTTC. Protein: CASSQGVADHSYNEQFF.

The chain employs TRBV18 and TRBJ1-2, with TRBD1 matching 10 bases. This CDR3 region has 16 residues. CDR1 is KGHSH, CDR2 LQKENI, per germline. The J segment lost 9 bases and the V segment lost 3 bases, leaving 13 bases of the junction unmatched. The CDR3 region is CASSPNPTDRGNRYTF. In DNA, the CDR3 is TGTGCCAGCTCACCTAACCCTACGGACAGGGGGAATCGCTACACCTTC.

This clonotype has ten or more counts. The rearrangement uses TRBV14 and TRBJ2-1; no reliable D call. V shed 1 base and J shed 5 bases, with 6 bases lying between them. In germline, CDR1 is SGHDN, CDR2 FVKESK. The CDR3 covers 13 residues. The CDR3 loop reads CASSQVNNNEQFF. DNA for the CDR3: TGTGCCAGCAGCCAAGTCAATAACAATGAGCAGTTCTTC.

This clonotype was observed a handful of times. The chain couples TRBV15 to TRBJ1-1, with 7 bases aligning to TRBD1. V was pared by 5 bases and J by 0 bases, with 9 bases of the junction left unmatched. The germline gives CDR1 LNHNV, CDR2 YYDKDF (reference sequence). CDR3 size: 16 residues. This CDR3 reads CATSSPRDSLNTEAFF. Written as DNA, the CDR3 is TGTGCCACCAGCTCACCCCGGGACAGCTTGAACACTGAAGCTTTCTTT.

Comments on this clonotype: A single base separates this from a much larger clone, so it may be a read error. The chain carries TRBV5-5 and TRBJ1-1, with D hard to call. This CDR3 is built from 15 residues. CDR1 is SGHKS, CDR2 YYEKEE, per germline (reference sequence). V dropped 3 bases and J dropped 11 bases, with 23 bases sitting between them. The CDR3 is CASSSNSPNPVGAFF. CDR3 sequence (DNA): TGTGCCAGCAGCTCTAATTCCCCCAATCCCGTGGGGGCTTTCTTT.

The table lists this clonotype with many counts. The genes are TRBV4-1 and TRBJ2-1; D unclear. The CDR3 loop spans 18 amino acids. V gave up 1 base and J gave up 4 bases, with 20 bases separating them. Germline V CDR1 and CDR2: MGHRA, YSYEKL. DNA for the CDR3: TGCGCCAGCAGCCAAGTCGATATGGGGTGGTCAACTTACAATGAGCAGTTCTTC. Encoded protein: CASSQVDMGWSTYNEQFF.

The V and J genes are TRBV30 and TRBJ1-6, with 10 bases aligning to TRBD1. The J segment lost 9 bases and the V segment lost 4 bases, leaving 3 bases of the junction unmatched. CDR1 is GTSNPN and CDR2 is SVGIG in the germline V gene (reference sequence). The CDR3 contains 13 residues. CDR3 residues: CAWKRDRGSPLHF. In DNA, the CDR3 is TGTGCCTGGAAGCGGGACAGGGGTTCACCCCTCCACTTT.

In this sample, this clonotype turned up many times. This sequence joins TRBV9 and TRBJ1-1; D gene uncertain. CDR1 and CDR2 from the germline V gene are SGDLS and YYNGEE. This CDR3 contains 16 residues. Trimming left V 4 bases short and J 8 bases short, with 24 bases between. The CDR3 loop is CASSYSGVGGLREAFF. The CDR3 region has the DNA TGTGCCAGCAGCTACTCTGGGGTGGGAGGTCTTCGGGAAGCTTTCTTT.

V and J are TRBV29-1 and TRBJ1-1; 7 bases agree with TRBD1. The J segment lost 0 bases and the V segment lost 5 bases, leaving 3 bases of the junction unmatched. CDR3 length: 13 residues. Germline values: CDR1 SQVTM, CDR2 ANQGSEA. The CDR3 loop is CSVPGQLNTEAFF. CDR3 nucleotides: TGCAGCGTTCCGGGACAGCTGAACACTGAAGCTTTCTTT. The full variable domain, rest sourced from reference TRBV29-1 and TRBJ1-1, is SAVISQKPSRDICQRGTSLTIQCQVDSQVTMMFWYRQQPGQSLTLIATANQGSEATYESGFVIDKFPISRPNLTFSTLTVSNMSPEDSSIYLCSVPGQLNTEAFFGQGTRLTVV.

In its sample, this clonotype was seen many times. The rearrangement links TRBV7-2 to TRBJ1-6; 10 nucleotides align to TRBD1. There are 15 residues in the CDR3. Germline CDR1 reads SGHTA; CDR2 reads FQGNSA. Trimming took 11 bases from V and 4 from J; bases not matched to a gene: 8. CDR3 bases: TGTGCCCGAACCGGGACAGGGGTTTATAATTCACCCCTCCACTTT. Translating it yields CARTGTGVYNSPLHF.

This clonotype has a count of ten or more. CDR3 nucleotides: TGTGCCAGCCCACCCGCTACAGGGATCCACAATGAGCAGTTCTTC. It codes for CASPPATGIHNEQFF. The rearrangement joins TRBV28 to TRBJ2-1, with D tentatively TRBD1 (6 bases). The length of the CDR3 is 15 residues. Germline V gives CDR1 MDHEN, CDR2 SYDVKM. The V gene lost 8 bases and the J gene lost 5 bases, with 19 bases spanning the gap.

This clonotype was seen at least ten times. The gene calls are TRBV5-6 and TRBJ2-1; 9 bases match TRBD2. Germline values: CDR1 SGHDT, CDR2 YYEEEE. The CDR3 is 15 amino acids. V gave up 4 bases and J gave up 10 bases; unmatched junction bases: 12. The CDR3 bases are TGTGCCAGCAGCCCGAACCCGGGACTAGCAGTAGAGCAGTTCTTC. It codes for CASSPNPGLAVEQFF.

This clonotype was counted ten times or more. The V and J genes are TRBV5-1 and TRBJ2-1; 11 bases agree with TRBD2. This CDR3 has 15 residues. J gave up 5 bases and V 4 bases, and 5 bases lay outside the gene matches. Per the germline V gene, CDR1 is SGHRS and CDR2 is YFSETQ. CDR3 bases: TGCGCCAGCAGCCAACCGGGACTAGCGGACAATGAGCAGTTCTTC. Translation: CASSQPGLADNEQFF.

The chain recombines TRBV7-9 with TRBJ2-3; D possibly corresponds to TRBD2 (6 bases). There are 18 residues in the CDR3. Germline CDR1 SEHNR, CDR2 FQNEAQ (reference sequence). V was trimmed by 2 bases and J by 6 bases, leaving 24 bases between them. The DNA for the CDR3 is TGTGCCAGCAGCTTACGTCCTAGTTTCCGGGGGTCGGCGGATACGCAGTATTTT. Translation gives CASSLRPSFRGSADTQYF. Drawing the rest from reference TRBV7-9 and TRBJ2-3, the complete variable domain is DTGVSQNPRHKITKRGQNVTFRCDPISEHNRLYWYRQTLGQGPEFLTYFQNEAQLEKSRLLSDRFSAERPKGSFSTLEIQRTEQGDSAMYLCASSLRPSFRGSADTQYFGPGTRLTVL.

There are many counts of this clonotype. The chain couples TRBV6-1 to TRBJ1-1; no reliable D call. V was trimmed by 9 bases and J by 1 base, leaving 15 bases between them. The length of the CDR3 is 14 residues. From germline, CDR1 is MNHNS and CDR2 SASEGT. CDR3 amino acids: CASSDPAANTEAFF. The CDR3 coding sequence is TGTGCCAGTTCCGATCCGGCGGCGAACACTGAAGCTTTCTTT.

This clonotype has a count of ten or more. The V and J genes are TRBV5-1 and TRBJ1-5; no clear D. Deletions cut 4 bases from V and 4 bases from J, with 12 bases between. The germline gives CDR1 SGHRS, CDR2 YFSETQ. The CDR3 spans 14 residues. The CDR3 nucleotides read TGCGCCAGCAGCGAGGGCCTAAAAAATCAGCCCCAGCATTTT. Its translation: CASSEGLKNQPQHF.

This clonotype was seen many times. The chain recombines TRBV20-1 with TRBJ1-5; D possibly corresponds to TRBD1 (5 bases). This CDR3 contains 13 residues. Trimming removed 1 base at V and 6 bases at J, with 10 bases between. CDR1 is DFQATT, CDR2 SNEGSKA, per germline (reference sequence). The CDR3 protein is CSARVRGGQPQHF. CDR3 coding DNA: TGCAGTGCTAGAGTGAGGGGCGGTCAGCCCCAGCATTTT.

This clonotype was recorded many times. The chain links TRBV5-1 to TRBJ1-1, with 8 bases that match TRBD1. This CDR3 contains 14 residues. The trim removed 3 bases at V and 4 bases at J, leaving 5 bases unmatched. Looked up from germline, CDR1 is SGHRS and CDR2 is YFSETQ. The CDR3 loop is CASSYGQGPTEAFF. CDR3 nucleotides: TGCGCCAGCAGCTACGGACAGGGTCCCACTGAAGCTTTCTTT.

This clonotype showed up many times. This chain connects TRBV29-1 to TRBJ1-1, with 7 bases matching TRBD1. V lost 1 base to trimming and J lost 7 bases; unmatched junction nucleotides: 12. The CDR3 totals 15 residues. Germline loops: CDR1 SQVTM, CDR2 ANQGSEA. The CDR3: CSVEGTGARSFEAFF. DNA of the CDR3: TGCAGCGTTGAAGGAACAGGGGCCCGGTCGTTTGAAGCTTTCTTT.

This clonotype was counted many times. V usage is TRBV12-3 or TRBV12-4 and J usage is TRBJ2-5, with D unresolved. Between the trimmed V and J ends, which lost 2 bases and 0 bases, there was a span of 7 bases. The CDR3 is 14 amino acids. The CDR3 bases are TGTGCCAGCAGTTTACGACGAAACCAAGAGACCCAGTACTTC. Residues: CASSLRRNQETQYF.

In this sample, this clonotype turned up a few times. The chain couples TRBV7-2 to TRBJ2-7; D tentatively fits TRBD1 or TRBD2 (5 bases each). The CDR3 covers 14 residues. Trimming removed 7 bases from V and 3 bases from J, with 16 bases in between. Germline V CDR1 and CDR2: SGHTA, FQGNSA. CDR3 in DNA: TGTGCCAGCAACCGAGGGGACGCGCACTACGAGCAGTACTTC. Encoded protein: CASNRGDAHYEQYF. Full variable domain (outside the CDR3, taken from reference TRBV7-2 and TRBJ2-7): GAGVSQSPSNKVTEKGKDVELRCDPISGHTALYWYRQSLGQGLEFLIYFQGNSAPDKSGLPSDRFSAERTGGSVSTLTIQRTQQEDSAVYLCASNRGDAHYEQYFGPGTRLTVT.

This clonotype was recorded a few times. The V and J genes are TRBV20-1 and TRBJ2-3; perhaps TRBD2 as D (5 bases). V lost 0 bases and J lost 2, with 9 bases in between. Per germline, CDR1 DFQATT and CDR2 SNEGSKA (reference sequence). This CDR3 comprises 14 residues. The CDR3 nucleotides read TGCAGTGCTAGAGAGCTAGCTTTCACAGATACGCAGTATTTT. The encoded protein is CSARELAFTDTQYF.

In its sample, this clonotype was seen many times. The chain recombines TRBV20-1 with TRBJ2-1; D is perhaps TRBD1 (6 bases). V dropped 3 bases and J dropped 4 bases, with 13 bases sitting between them. Germline loops: CDR1 DFQATT, CDR2 SNEGSKA (reference sequence). The length of the CDR3 is 14 residues. In DNA form, the CDR3 reads TGCAGTGCTAGTAGTGTGACAGGATACAATGAGCAGTTCTTC. Translated: CSASSVTGYNEQFF.

This clonotype was picked up many times. The chain is built from TRBV5-6 and TRBJ1-3; D uncertain. Trimming left V 1 base short and J 0 bases short, with 14 bases between. Germline CDR1 SGHDT, CDR2 YYEEEE. This CDR3 is 17 amino acids long. This CDR3 is CASSLFGGTSSGNTIYF. The DNA of the CDR3 is TGTGCCAGCAGCTTGTTCGGCGGAACGAGCTCTGGAAACACCATATATTTT.

This sequence joins TRBV7-9 and TRBJ1-2; the D is unclear. The V end was cut by 1 base, the J end by 0 bases, with 6 bases between. Per the germline V gene, CDR1 is SEHNR and CDR2 is FQNEAQ (reference sequence). CDR3 length: 14 amino acids. DNA for the CDR3: TGTGCCAGCAGCTTAGGTCAGACTAACTATGGCTACACCTTC. It codes for CASSLGQTNYGYTF.